This passage covers 30 T cell receptor beta chains from one sample sequenced in a study of T cell responses to AZD1222 COVID-19 vaccine. Here immunoSEQ multiplex PCR was the method, and the copy in TCRdb shows in-frame clones only, minus some. The data show around 120,000 clones, with around nine tenths seen just once and about 7% held by the top ten. Source: peripheral blood, taken on day 0 of AZD1222 vaccination. Receptors originate from an adult in good health.

The chain uses TRBV7-2 and TRBJ1-1, with D possibly TRBD1 on 5 matching bases. The CDR3 runs 15 residues. The germline CDR1 and CDR2 sequences are SGHTA and FQGNSA. The V and J ends lost 1 base and 5 bases respectively, with 14 bases between them. The CDR3: CASSLVGGTGTEAFF. DNA of the CDR3: TGTGCCAGCAGCTTAGTTGGGGGGACGGGGACTGAAGCTTTCTTT.

V is TRBV14 and J is TRBJ1-1; no clear D gene. Germline V gene data show CDR1 as SGHDN and CDR2 as FVKESK. V lost 6 bases to trimming and J lost 3 bases, with 11 bases between them. The CDR3 totals 13 residues. DNA for the CDR3: TGTGCCAGCAGGGGAATTAGGGACACTGAAGCTTTCTTT. It is translated as CASRGIRDTEAFF.

V and J are TRBV2 and TRBJ2-7, with 8 bases that match TRBD1. Germline V gene data show CDR1 as SNHLY and CDR2 as FYNNEI. The CDR3 extends over 13 amino acids. Germline trimming cut 8 bases from V and 4 bases from J; bases unmatched to any gene: 7. The CDR3 region is CASARDRQYEQYF. The CDR3 DNA follows: TGTGCCAGCGCCCGGGACAGGCAATACGAGCAGTACTTC.

V usage is TRBV7-2 and J usage is TRBJ2-3; D gene uncertain. Per the germline V gene, CDR1 is SGHTA and CDR2 is FQGNSA. The CDR3 has 14 amino acids. The V gene lost 1 base and the J gene lost 5 bases, with 10 bases spanning the gap. Written as DNA, the CDR3 is TGTGCCAGCAGCTTAGGGCCAGTCGGAGATACGCAGTATTTT. It is translated as CASSLGPVGDTQYF.

The chain's CDR3 is CASSQEATGGSYEQYF. In nucleotides, the CDR3 is TGTGCCAGCAGCCAAGAGGCAACAGGGGGATCGTACGAGCAGTACTTC. V and J are TRBV4-2 and TRBJ2-7; 8 bases agree with TRBD1. Germline CDR1 reads LGHNA; CDR2 reads YNFKEQ. Trimming took 0 bases from V and 4 from J; bases not matched to a gene: 8. This CDR3 contains 16 residues.

This chain uses TRBV12-1 with TRBJ1-5; the table calls TRBD1, which could not be checked here. TRBV12-1 represents a pseudogene. This CDR3 is built from 14 residues. The CDR3: CAPQGDRWHQPQHF. The DNA for the CDR3 is TGTGCACCCCAAGGGGACAGATGGCATCAGCCCCAGCATTTT.

The chain joins TRBV27 to TRBJ2-7; D remains unclear. Germline V gene data show CDR1 as MNHEY and CDR2 as SMNVEV (reference sequence). Trimming pared 2 bases from V and 0 bases from J, leaving 8 bases between. The CDR3 loop spans 14 amino acids. The CDR3 bases are TGTGCCAGCAGTTTAAGTCGGAGCTCCTACGAGCAGTACTTC. It translates to CASSLSRSSYEQYF.

The table lists this clone with a count of one. CDR3 sequence: CASSLSGELFF. The CDR3 nucleotides are TGTGCCAGCAGCTTGTCCGGGGAGCTGTTTTTT. This sequence joins TRBV5-5 and TRBJ2-2; D is unclear. The CDR3 runs to 11 residues. V lost 1 base and J 6 bases, leaving 1 base between the germline ends. Germline V gene sequence: CDR1 SGHKS, CDR2 YYEKEE (reference sequence).

V is TRBV7-9 and J is TRBJ2-2, with 9 bases matching TRBD1. The CDR3 contains 14 residues. Trimming at V came to 5 bases and at J to 7 bases, leaving 5 bases not matched to a gene. Looked up from germline, CDR1 is SEHNR and CDR2 is FQNEAQ (reference sequence). The CDR3 DNA sequence: TGTGCCAGCAGCCCCGGGACAGGGTTCGGGGAGCTGTTTTTT. As protein: CASSPGTGFGELFF.

CDR3 bases: TGTGCCAGTAGTGCGGAGTTAAGCTATGGCTACACCTTC. Translated: CASSAELSYGYTF. V gene TRBV19 combines with J gene TRBJ1-2; no clear D. The CDR3 has 13 amino acids. V was shortened by 5 bases and J by 4 bases, with 11 bases between the two germline ends. The germline V gene has CDR1 LNHDA and CDR2 SQIVND (reference sequence).

V usage is TRBV5-4 and J usage is TRBJ2-1, with 8 nucleotides matching TRBD2. There are 16 residues in the CDR3. Trimming at V came to 3 bases and at J to 2 bases, leaving 7 bases not matched to a gene. Germline V CDR1 and CDR2: SGHNT, YYREEE (reference sequence). The chain's CDR3 is CASSSVVTSAYNEQFF. CDR3 DNA sequence: TGTGCCAGCAGCTCCGTCGTGACTAGCGCCTACAATGAGCAGTTCTTC.

The chain couples TRBV3-1 (or the pseudogene TRBV3-2) to TRBJ1-1, with a possible D match to TRBD1 (6 bases). Germline CDR1 LGHDT, CDR2 YNNKEL (reference sequence). The CDR3 totals 15 residues. Trimming removed 4 bases at V and 1 base at J, with 13 bases between. CDR3 loop: CASSPDGTSNTEAFF. CDR3 sequence (DNA): TGTGCCAGCAGCCCTGACGGGACATCGAACACTGAAGCTTTCTTT.

This clone was counted once. The gene calls are TRBV2 and TRBJ2-1; the D gene could be TRBD1 or TRBD2 (5 bases each). The germline gives CDR1 SNHLY, CDR2 FYNNEI. With 2 bases removed from V and 4 bases from J, the gap between germline ends came to 18 bases. CDR3 length: 17 residues. This CDR3 reads CASSELAGAGFYNEQFF. The CDR3 region has the DNA TGTGCCAGCAGTGAACTAGCTGGGGCGGGCTTTTACAATGAGCAGTTCTTC.

The chain carries TRBV24-1 and TRBJ1-5; no clear D. The germline V gene encodes CDR1 KGHDR and CDR2 SFDVKD. The CDR3 covers 12 residues. Trimming stripped 3 bases from V and 9 bases from J, with 8 bases between. CDR3 amino acids: CATSDRRGPQHF. The CDR3 coding sequence is TGTGCCACCAGTGATAGGCGGGGGCCCCAGCATTTT.

V and J are TRBV6-6 and TRBJ1-2, with 7 positions matching TRBD1. V lost 2 bases and J lost 6; bases outside the gene matches: 9. This CDR3 is 15 amino acids long. Germline V gives CDR1 MNHNY, CDR2 SVGAGI (reference sequence). The CDR3 reads CASSYRDREWNGYTF. The CDR3 DNA reads as TGTGCCAGCAGTTACAGAGACAGGGAGTGGAATGGCTACACCTTC.

The chain employs TRBV19 and TRBJ1-2, with D uncertain. CDR1 and CDR2 from the germline V gene are LNHDA and SQIVND (reference sequence). This CDR3 comprises 11 residues. V was cut by 11 bases and J by 8 bases, with 15 bases left in between. The CDR3 loop reads CASKTVSGYTF. The CDR3 nucleotides read TGTGCCTCAAAAACCGTAAGCGGCTACACCTTC.

The V and J genes are TRBV27 and TRBJ2-7, with D possibly matching TRBD2 (6 bases). Germline CDR1 and CDR2: MNHEY and SMNVEV (reference sequence). V was cut by 5 bases and J by 7 bases, with 15 bases left in between. This CDR3 contains 13 residues. The chain's CDR3 is CASSLLSGGEQYF. The CDR3 DNA reads as TGTGCCAGCAGTCTACTTAGCGGCGGGGAGCAGTACTTC.

The chain carries TRBV7-2 and TRBJ2-3; 7 bases align to TRBD2. Germline CDR1 SGHTA, CDR2 FQGNSA. This CDR3 has 15 residues. Trimming at V came to 2 bases and at J to 0 bases, leaving 2 bases not matched to a gene. Here the CDR3 reads CASSLRGLSTDTQYF. CDR3 nucleotide sequence: TGTGCCAGCAGCTTACGGGGACTAAGCACAGATACGCAGTATTTT.

In the case of this clone: Germline and junction disagree at one end, which may indicate a read error. The CDR3 sequence: CASSWGVNTEAFF. CDR3 sequence (DNA): TGTGCCAGCAGTTGGGGGGTGAATACTGAAGCTTTCTTT. This rearrangement joins TRBV12-3 or TRBV12-4 to TRBJ1-1, with TRBD1 as a possible D gene (5 bases). The CDR3 spans 13 residues.

This chain connects TRBV19 to TRBJ2-2, with 8 bases that match TRBD2. Losses at the gene ends were 5 bases for V and 4 bases for J; bases not matched to a gene: 6. The CDR3 spans 15 residues. Per the germline V gene, CDR1 is LNHDA and CDR2 is SQIVND (reference sequence). CDR3 sequence reads: CASSGLADTTGELFF. CDR3 nucleotide sequence: TGTGCCAGTAGTGGACTAGCCGACACCACCGGGGAGCTGTTTTTT.

The chain has TRBV27 and TRBJ2-2; 7 nucleotides align to TRBD2. CDR1 is MNHEY and CDR2 is SMNVEV in the germline V gene (reference sequence). CDR3 length: 15 amino acids. The J segment lost 6 bases and the V segment lost 2 bases, leaving 6 bases of the junction unmatched. The chain's CDR3 is CASSLLAGVAGELFF. In nucleotides, the CDR3 is TGTGCCAGCAGTTTACTGGCGGGAGTCGCCGGGGAGCTGTTTTTT.

This sequence joins TRBV30 and TRBJ2-1; maybe TRBD2 (6 bases). Deletions cut 5 bases from V and 1 base from J, with 21 bases between. Germline V gives CDR1 GTSNPN, CDR2 SVGIG (reference sequence). The CDR3 spans 17 residues. Here the CDR3 reads CAWGLGPTRSSYNEQFF. In DNA form, the CDR3 reads TGTGCCTGGGGTTTAGGGCCGACTAGAAGTTCCTACAATGAGCAGTTCTTC.

The chain has TRBV18 and TRBJ1-1; D is unresolved. CDR1 and CDR2 (germline): KGHSH, LQKENI. The CDR3 spans 13 residues. Trimming shortened V by 4 bases and J by 4 bases, and 10 bases separated the two germline ends. CDR3 residues: CASSQGESTEAFF. CDR3 DNA sequence: TGTGCCAGCTCACAGGGTGAGAGCACTGAAGCTTTCTTT.

The rearrangement links TRBV18 to TRBJ2-7; perhaps TRBD2 as D (6 bases). Germline V gives CDR1 KGHSH, CDR2 LQKENI. Between the trimmed V and J ends, which lost 3 bases and 4 bases, there was a span of 19 bases. CDR3 length equals 16 residues. CDR3 sequence: CASSPLAGGRTYEQYF. CDR3 nucleotides: TGTGCCAGCTCACCGCTAGCCGGGGGACGGACTTACGAGCAGTACTTC.

The J gene is TRBJ2-3, the V gene TRBV4-3, with unresolved D. V dropped 0 bases and J dropped 1 base, with 5 bases sitting between them. Germline V gene data show CDR1 as LGHNA and CDR2 as YSLEER. The CDR3 runs 14 residues. The CDR3 reads CASSQDLGTDTQYF. In nucleotides, the CDR3 is TGCGCCAGCAGCCAAGATCTAGGCACAGATACGCAGTATTTT.

The chain couples TRBV7-2 to TRBJ2-7; 7 bases agree with TRBD2. Trimming took 3 bases from V and 5 from J; bases not matched to a gene: 7. The CDR3 runs to 14 residues. Germline CDR1 reads SGHTA; CDR2 reads FQGNSA. The CDR3 region is CASSFQRGRNEQYF. The CDR3, as DNA: TGTGCCAGCAGCTTTCAGCGGGGTAGGAACGAGCAGTACTTC.

The rearrangement joins TRBV7-6 to TRBJ2-3; D remains ambiguous. V lost 4 bases, J lost 0 bases, and 14 bases lay in between. Germline V gives CDR1 SGHVS, CDR2 FNYEAQ. The CDR3 contains 16 residues. The CDR3 sequence: CASSSPQRPSTDTQYF. CDR3 bases: TGTGCCAGCAGCTCACCGCAAAGACCTAGCACAGATACGCAGTATTTT.

The J gene is TRBJ2-5, the V gene TRBV3-1 (or the pseudogene TRBV3-2); a possible D gene is TRBD2 (6 bases). Trimming removed 0 bases from V and 2 bases from J, with 16 bases in between. This CDR3 has 17 amino acids. The germline CDR1 and CDR2 sequences are LGHDT and YNNKEL (reference sequence). This CDR3 reads CASSQDPGRERQETQYF. In nucleotides, the CDR3 is TGTGCCAGCAGCCAAGATCCAGGGCGGGAAAGACAAGAGACCCAGTACTTC.

V usage is TRBV19 and J usage is TRBJ1-5, with TRBD1 matching over 10 bases. Germline values: CDR1 LNHDA, CDR2 SQIVND (reference sequence). This CDR3 contains 14 residues. The V and J ends lost 7 bases and 6 bases, in that order; junction bases with no gene match: 6. The CDR3 DNA is TGTGCCAGTACCCGGGACAGGGGAGTTCAGCCCCAGCATTTT. Translation: CASTRDRGVQPQHF.

The chain links TRBV7-9 to TRBJ2-7; possibly TRBD1 for D (6 bases). The germline gives CDR1 SEHNR, CDR2 FQNEAQ (reference sequence). CDR3 size: 13 residues. V dropped 5 bases and J dropped 6 bases, with 14 bases sitting between them. CDR3 loop: CASSPRDNGEQYF. The DNA of the CDR3 is TGTGCCAGCAGCCCCCGGGACAATGGCGAGCAGTACTTC.